A selection of T cell receptor beta chains follows, all from one sample in a study of blood T cell repertoires in COVID-19. Data came from immunoSEQ multiplex PCR; TCRdb stores just in-frame clones and leaves some out. The data contain 150,000 to 200,000 clones, under 80% of them singletons. Sequences were obtained from peripheral blood. The source of these receptors is a woman aged 80 or older with acute or convalescent COVID-19. CDR3s include the opening cysteine and the closing phenylalanine or tryptophan. The order of the fields is CDR3 protein, J gene, V gene, clone size. Clone size is not always given. Where it is, it says once, few, many or a class for expanded clones.

CDR3 protein: CASSIVRYEQFF
J gene: TRBJ2-1
V gene: TRBV12-3/TRBV12-4
clone size: NA

CDR3 protein: CASREAATNEKLFF
J gene: TRBJ1-4
V gene: TRBV2
clone size: NA

CDR3 protein: CASLFTVTGANTGELFF
J gene: TRBJ2-2
V gene: TRBV19
clone size: NA

CDR3 protein: CASSHPLAGVSTGANVLTF
J gene: TRBJ2-6
V gene: TRBV5-6
clone size: NA

CDR3 protein: CSVLGLAGTYEQYF
J gene: TRBJ2-7
V gene: TRBV29-1
clone size: few

CDR3 protein: CASTAMGRSYNEQFF
J gene: TRBJ2-1
V gene: TRBV6-5
clone size: NA

CDR3 protein: CASSPPENYGYTF
J gene: TRBJ1-2
V gene: TRBV18
clone size: once

CDR3 protein: CASSREPNEKLFF
J gene: TRBJ1-4
V gene: TRBV9
clone size: medium-sized

CDR3 protein: CATSGTRLRDTQYF
J gene: TRBJ2-3
V gene: TRBV4-1
clone size: NA

CDR3 protein: CASSLDSYGYTF
J gene: TRBJ1-2
V gene: TRBV11-2
clone size: NA

CDR3 protein: CASSRGQGNEKLFF
J gene: TRBJ1-4
V gene: TRBV5-1
clone size: NA

CDR3 protein: CAISESGGYTEAFF
J gene: TRBJ1-1
V gene: TRBV10-3
clone size: NA

CDR3 protein: CASSLGQGVNTIYF
J gene: TRBJ1-3
V gene: TRBV7-6
clone size: few

CDR3 protein: CASRQGGTNEKLFF
J gene: TRBJ1-4
V gene: TRBV6-5
clone size: NA

CDR3 protein: CATSAVGIAENSYNEQFF
J gene: TRBJ2-1
V gene: TRBV24-1
clone size: NA

CDR3 protein: CASSENDRNTEAFF
J gene: TRBJ1-1
V gene: TRBV2
clone size: many

CDR3 protein: CASSLSSVNTEAFF
J gene: TRBJ1-1
V gene: TRBV5-1
clone size: NA

CDR3 protein: CASSGQANQPQHF
J gene: TRBJ1-5
V gene: TRBV9
clone size: NA

CDR3 protein: CASLTTTRNTGELFF
J gene: TRBJ2-2
V gene: TRBV28
clone size: once

CDR3 protein: CASSLSAYSNQPQHF
J gene: TRBJ1-5
V gene: TRBV28
clone size: once

CDR3 protein: CASSVAVDSNLHF
J gene: TRBJ1-6
V gene: TRBV9
clone size: once

CDR3 protein: CASKISGANEQYF
J gene: TRBJ2-7
V gene: TRBV19
clone size: NA

CDR3 protein: CASSLVPPTYEQYF
J gene: TRBJ2-7
V gene: TRBV7-9
clone size: NA

CDR3 protein: CSVQTGGSAKNIQYF
J gene: TRBJ2-4
V gene: TRBV29-1
clone size: few